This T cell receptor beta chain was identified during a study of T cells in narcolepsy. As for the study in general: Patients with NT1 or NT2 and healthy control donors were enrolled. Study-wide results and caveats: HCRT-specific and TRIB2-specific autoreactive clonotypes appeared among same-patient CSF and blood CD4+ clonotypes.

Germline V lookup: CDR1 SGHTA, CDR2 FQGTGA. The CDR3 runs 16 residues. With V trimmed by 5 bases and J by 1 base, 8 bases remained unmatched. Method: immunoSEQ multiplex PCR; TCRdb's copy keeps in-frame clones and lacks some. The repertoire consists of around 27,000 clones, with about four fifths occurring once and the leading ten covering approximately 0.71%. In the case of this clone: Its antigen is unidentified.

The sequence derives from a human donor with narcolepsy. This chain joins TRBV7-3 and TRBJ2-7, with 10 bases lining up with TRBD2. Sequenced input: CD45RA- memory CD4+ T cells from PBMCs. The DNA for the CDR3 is TGTGCCAGCAGCCACTCTAGCGGGAGAGGATCCTACGAGCAGTACTTC. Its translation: CASSHSSGRGSYEQYF.